This T cell receptor (beta chain) appears in the sequencing data of a study of T cell repertoires in cytomegalovirus infection (dated by TCRdb to between 2018 and 2021). At the level of the whole study: Donor HLA type was relevant to the analysis, because carriage of CMV infection together with the matching HLA type was indicated by public TCR beta signatures.

Here is what the overall study found, with its caveats: In both this cohort and an independent roughly 350-donor cohort, the cumulative frequency of public TCR beta family members distinguished carriers of CMV infection plus the relevant HLA type. The ex vivo response was dominated by HLA-C-restricted CMV-specific TCR beta clonotypes, which also provided the single most frequent clonotype in two of eight donors.

Comment on this clonotype: Its recognized antigen is unknown. It has no much larger one-base neighbor in the sample; base qualities were not kept.

The germline ends are 14 bases apart after V is trimmed by 1 base and J by 7 bases. The germline V gene provides CDR1 SNHLY and CDR2 FYNNEI. Spanning cysteine to phenylalanine, the CDR3 consists of 15 amino acids. Of the read, only the CDR3 DNA is kept; its 45 bases are in frame from base 1. The sample was run on an Illumina HiSeq 1500. TCRdb reworked the public reads: Q25 trimming with fastp, MiXCR clone assembly, productive beta chains retained. One record per CDR3 amino acid sequence lists the most common genes and DNA. Recorded for this sample are 560,000 or so distinct CDR3 sequences; 16% of them occurred a single time. The ten largest clones take up 24% of the sample.

The rearrangement joined TRBV2 to TRBJ1-5; tentative D gene TRBD1, with 5 bases matching. Sequencing was carried out using CD8+ T cells from PBMCs. The receptor's source is a human donor in good health (CMV status not recorded). Some clones in this sample may be carry-over from other donors' samples. The nucleotides are TGTGCCAGCAGTGAAGGAGGACGGGGCCGGCAGCCCCAGCATTTT. This sequence encodes CASSEGGRGRQPQHF.